Presented here are 12 T cell receptor beta chains from one specimen sequenced in a study of blood T cell repertoires in COVID-19. TCRdb's table, derived via immunoSEQ multiplex PCR, lists solely in-frame clones and lacks some. The sample shows around 500,000 clones, roughly 88% of them seen only once. Sequencing was carried out using peripheral blood. The origin of the receptors is a human donor in a cohort sampled during active COVID-19.

On this clone itself: Other DNA sequences within the sample encode an identical CDR3. The genes are TRBV29-1 and TRBJ1-1; unclear D gene. Germline CDR1 and CDR2: SQVTM and ANQGSEA. V lost 0 bases and J lost 1, with 9 bases in between. There are 14 residues in the CDR3. CDR3 nucleotides: TGCAGCGTTGAAGATCGGCGGAGGAACACTGAAGCTTTCTTT. It translates to CSVEDRRRNTEAFF.

The sample holds a few counts of this clone. The V call is TRBV28, the J call TRBJ1-2; 8 nucleotides line up with TRBD1. The CDR3 is 14 residues long. The germline CDR1 and CDR2 sequences are MDHEN and SYDVKM. The trim removed 3 bases at V and 7 bases at J, leaving 7 bases unmatched. CDR3 residues: CASSFPGQGVGYTF. The CDR3, as DNA: TGTGCCAGCAGTTTCCCCGGACAGGGAGTTGGCTACACCTTC.

The chain is built from TRBV7-2 and TRBJ2-3; 8 bases are a match to TRBD1. The CDR3 runs to 16 residues. CDR1 is SGHTA and CDR2 is FQGNSA in the germline V gene. The ends lost 4 bases at V and 2 bases at J; junction bases unmatched: 8. CDR3 sequence reads: CASSSGTGFPTDTQYF. Written as DNA, the CDR3 is TGTGCCAGCAGCTCGGGGACAGGATTCCCCACAGATACGCAGTATTTT.

V and J are TRBV18 and TRBJ2-5; D unresolved. Germline V gene lookup returns CDR1 KGHSH and CDR2 LQKENI. CDR3 length: 13 amino acids. Trimming left V 2 bases short and J 5 bases short, with 9 bases between. CDR3 residues: CASSPTLQETQYF. CDR3 bases: TGTGCCAGCTCACCAACCCTACAGGAGACCCAGTACTTC. Based on the CDR3 plus reference TRBV18 and TRBJ2-5, the full variable domain is NAGVMQNPRHLVRRRGQEARLRCSPMKGHSHVYWYRQLPEEGLKFMVYLQKENIIDESGMPKERFSAEFPKEGPSILRIQQVVRGDSAAYFCASSPTLQETQYFGPGTRLLVL.

This chain uses TRBV28 with TRBJ1-5, with 12 bases that match TRBD1. This CDR3 has 17 amino acids. Germline loops: CDR1 MDHEN, CDR2 SYDVKM. Trimming removed 5 bases from V and 7 bases from J; junction bases left unmatched: 12. The CDR3 here is CASSTPSGTGGWQPQHF. DNA for the CDR3: TGTGCCAGCAGTACACCATCCGGGACAGGGGGCTGGCAGCCCCAGCATTTT.

This chain connects TRBV5-1 to TRBJ1-4, with TRBD1 matching 8 bases. This CDR3 has 15 residues. Germline-derived CDR1 and CDR2 are SGHRS and YFSETQ. J was trimmed by 4 bases and V by 5 bases; bases with no gene match: 7. The CDR3 spells CASRSVQGDNEKLFF. CDR3 sequence (DNA): TGCGCCAGCAGATCCGTACAGGGGGATAATGAAAAACTGTTTTTT.

The chain is built from TRBV10-3 and TRBJ2-5; 8 nucleotides agree with TRBD1. This CDR3 comprises 14 residues. V dropped 6 bases and J dropped 0; count of bases not matched to a gene: 3. Germline assignment: CDR1 ENHRY and CDR2 SYGVKD. The CDR3 coding sequence is TGTGCCATCAGGACAGGGGCTTACCAAGAGACCCAGTACTTC. Encoded protein: CAIRTGAYQETQYF.

The chain recombines TRBV11-2 with TRBJ1-2; D perhaps matches TRBD1 (5 bases). V lost 6 bases and J lost 4, with 15 bases in between. CDR3 length equals 14 residues. Germline assignment: CDR1 SGHAT and CDR2 FQNNGV. CDR3 sequence (DNA): TGTGCCAGCAGTATAGGGGCGGGGACCTATGGCTACACCTTC. This gives the protein CASSIGAGTYGYTF.

V usage is TRBV5-1 and J usage is TRBJ2-7, with 10 bases matching TRBD2. CDR1 SGHRS and CDR2 YFSETQ come from the germline V gene. The CDR3 runs to 17 residues. The V segment lost 6 bases and the J segment 2 bases; nucleotides outside the gene matches: 14. This CDR3 is CASTESSGSSPAYEQYF. The CDR3 DNA sequence: TGCGCCAGCACCGAATCTAGCGGGAGTTCCCCGGCCTACGAGCAGTACTTC.

This chain uses TRBV19 with TRBJ1-5; D possibly corresponds to TRBD1 (5 bases). CDR3 length equals 15 residues. The V end lost 7 bases, the J end lost 3 bases, and 16 bases lay between the germline ends. Germline V lookup: CDR1 LNHDA, CDR2 SQIVND (reference sequence). The chain's CDR3 is CASNTGQAYNQPQHF. As DNA, the CDR3 is TGTGCCAGTAACACAGGTCAGGCGTACAATCAGCCCCAGCATTTT.

This clone came up a few times. The chain carries TRBV19 and TRBJ2-7, with 10 bases aligning to TRBD2. Trimming removed 6 bases from V and 3 bases from J; junction bases left unmatched: 5. From germline, CDR1 is LNHDA and CDR2 SQIVND (reference sequence). CDR3 length: 14 residues. CDR3 in DNA: TGTGCCAGTAGCTCTCTAGCGGGAGTCTACGAGCAGTACTTC. Translation gives CASSSLAGVYEQYF. The whole variable domain, remainder taken from reference TRBV19 and TRBJ2-7, is DGGITQSPKYLFRKEGQNVTLSCEQNLNHDAMYWYRQDPGQGLRLIYYSQIVNDFQKGDIAEGYSVSREKKESFPLTVTSAQKNPTAFYLCASSSLAGVYEQYFGPGTRLTVT.

The rearrangement joins TRBV3-1 (or the pseudogene TRBV3-2) to TRBJ1-2; a possible D gene is TRBD1 (5 bases). This CDR3 contains 15 residues. V shed 5 bases and J shed 3 bases, with 16 bases lying between them. Germline values: CDR1 LGHDT, CDR2 YNNKEL (reference sequence). CDR3 sequence (DNA): TGTGCCAGCAGCTTACACGGGACTGGGGACTATGGCTACACCTTC. As protein: CASSLHGTGDYGYTF.